A selection of T cell receptor beta chains follows, all from one sample in a study of a mutant IDH1 vaccine in newly diagnosed glioma. These TCRs' antigens remain unknown. Generated by immunoSEQ multiplex PCR, the TCRdb table keeps only in-frame clones and is missing some. This sample has about 65,000 clones; more than 75% occur once, and the top ten carry about 4%. The sequencing here drew on PBMCs, taken from a glioma patient whose treatment included an IDH1 peptide vaccine. These receptors came from a man under 40 with glioma. Both conserved end residues are part of each CDR3. A D gene is named only where the DNA matches it firmly. The size of a clone is reported for some rows only, either as once, few or many, or as a class for expanded clones.

clone_size j_call d_call v_call cdr3_aa cdr3_nt
few TRBJ1-5 TRBD1 TRBV19 CASSMGTGSSNQPQHF TGTGCCAGTAGTATGGGGACAGGTAGTAGCAATCAGCCCCAGCATTTT
- TRBJ1-6 - TRBV4-1 CASSQDIRSSYNSPLHF TGCGCCAGCAGCCAAGATATACGGAGCTCCTATAATTCACCCCTCCACTTT
- TRBJ1-1 - TRBV7-6 CASSLEPGRTEAFF TGTGCCAGCAGCTTAGAACCAGGGAGGACTGAAGCTTTCTTT
- TRBJ2-1 - TRBV11-2 CASSLMLGSYNEQFF TGTGCCAGCAGCTTAATGCTGGGATCCTACAATGAGCAGTTCTTC
- TRBJ2-7 - TRBV6-5 CASSYSGLNEQYF TGTGCCAGCAGTTACTCGGGACTTAACGAGCAGTACTTC
once TRBJ2-7 - TRBV11-2 CASRNSQGHSYEQYF TGTGCCAGCAGGAACTCTCAAGGGCACTCCTACGAGCAGTACTTC
- TRBJ1-2 TRBD1 TRBV7-8 CASSLEGARYGYTF TGTGCCAGCAGCTTAGAGGGGGCTCGGTATGGCTACACCTTC
- TRBJ2-7 TRBD1 TRBV6-1 CASSEAGTGHHEQYF TGTGCCAGCAGTGAAGCGGGGACAGGGCACCACGAGCAGTACTTC
few TRBJ2-7 - TRBV27 CASSSGPSSYEQYF TGTGCCAGCAGTTCCGGACCAAGCTCCTACGAGCAGTACTTC
- TRBJ1-3 TRBD1 TRBV23-1 CASSQSKGQGLHTIYF TGCGCCAGCAGTCAATCAAAGGGACAGGGGTTGCACACCATATATTTT
- TRBJ2-4 TRBD2 TRBV7-2 CASSPRTSGGAMIQNIQYF TGTGCCAGCAGCCCTCGGACTAGCGGGGGGGCCATGATCCAAAACATTCAGTACTTC
- TRBJ2-1 - TRBV5-1 CASSWGNSYNEQFF TGCGCCAGCAGCTGGGGGAACTCCTACAATGAGCAGTTCTTC
once TRBJ1-2 - TRBV5-6 CASSLDGSNYGYTF TGTGCCAGCAGCTTGGACGGATCCAACTATGGCTACACCTTC
- TRBJ1-1 TRBD1 TRBV6-5 CASSRQGRDTEAFF TGTGCCAGCAGTCGACAGGGACGGGACACTGAAGCTTTCTTT
few TRBJ2-1 TRBD2 TRBV7-6 CASSHRLAGGNEQFF TGTGCCAGCAGCCACCGACTAGCGGGGGGCAATGAGCAGTTCTTC
- TRBJ1-1 - TRBV6-5 CASSLLSTTGNTEAFF TGTGCCAGCAGTTTACTATCAACGACAGGGAACACTGAAGCTTTCTTT
- TRBJ2-7 TRBD1 TRBV6-5 CASSYGTGAYEQYF TGTGCCAGCAGTTACGGGACAGGTGCCTACGAGCAGTACTTC
once TRBJ2-5 - TRBV28 CASRERGDQETQYF TGTGCCAGCAGGGAGAGGGGCGACCAAGAGACCCAGTACTTC
few TRBJ1-1 TRBD1 TRBV6-5 CASRKQGGGSEAFF TGTGCCAGCAGGAAACAGGGGGGAGGGTCTGAAGCTTTCTTT
few TRBJ1-1 - TRBV19 CASIHTMNTEAFF TGTGCCAGTATACACACCATGAACACTGAAGCTTTCTTT
- TRBJ1-3 - TRBV18 CASSHGQSSGNTIYF TGTGCCAGCTCACACGGACAGAGCTCTGGAAACACCATATATTTT
- TRBJ1-3 - TRBV4-1 CASSQGGAPPGNTIYF TGCGCCAGCAGCCAAGGAGGGGCCCCCCCCGGAAACACCATATATTTT
- TRBJ1-5 - TRBV11-2 CASSRQSNQPQHF TGTGCCAGCAGCCGACAGTCCAATCAGCCCCAGCATTTT
- TRBJ2-7 TRBD1 TRBV7-2 CASSYTGGLIYEQYF TGTGCCAGCAGCTATACAGGGGGCTTAATCTACGAGCAGTACTTC
- TRBJ2-2 - TRBV6-5 CASVTRGTGELFF TGTGCCAGCGTAACCAGGGGTACCGGGGAGCTGTTTTTT
few TRBJ2-3 TRBD2 TRBV4-1 CASSQATGGHVDTQYF TGCGCCAGCAGCCAAGCGACGGGGGGGCACGTCGATACGCAGTATTTT
- TRBJ2-7 TRBD1 TRBV5-6 CASSLAGRTGKAREQYF TGTGCCAGCAGCTTGGCCGGTAGGACAGGGAAAGCTCGCGAGCAGTACTTC
- TRBJ2-5 TRBD2 TRBV6-1 CASSELAGGQATQYF TGTGCCAGCAGTGAACTAGCGGGGGGACAGGCGACCCAGTACTTC
once TRBJ1-6 TRBD1 TRBV28 CASSSGTGGWYNSPLHF TGTGCCAGCAGTTCAGGGACAGGGGGCTGGTATAATTCACCCCTCCACTTT
- TRBJ1-3 - TRBV19 CASSIDVQGLAGIGTIYF TGTGCCAGTAGTATAGATGTGCAGGGCCTCGCTGGGATTGGCACCATATATTTT
- TRBJ1-4 - TRBV28 CAIGRGIEKLFF TGTGCCATCGGCCGGGGGATTGAAAAACTGTTTTTT
- TRBJ2-1 TRBD1 TRBV19 CASSIGGQGYNEQFF TGTGCCAGTAGTATAGGGGGACAGGGGTACAATGAGCAGTTCTTC
once TRBJ2-7 TRBD1 TRBV5-1 CASSLRQGHSYEQYF TGCGCCAGCAGCCTGAGACAGGGGCACTCCTACGAGCAGTACTTC
- TRBJ2-1 - TRBV27 CASSLSLNVYNEQFF TGTGCCAGCAGTTTATCTCTCAATGTCTACAATGAGCAGTTCTTC
- TRBJ2-1 TRBD1 TRBV11-2 CASSPEHGTGGYNEQFF TGTGCCAGCAGCCCAGAACACGGGACAGGGGGCTACAATGAGCAGTTCTTC
once TRBJ2-1 - TRBV5-4 CASSYAPLGTTYNEQFF TGTGCCAGCAGCTACGCCCCATTGGGGACAACTTACAATGAGCAGTTCTTC
- TRBJ2-7 - TRBV2 CASTEGGAAYEQYF TGTGCCAGCACCGAGGGGGGGGCGGCCTACGAGCAGTACTTC
- TRBJ2-2 - TRBV9 CASSVARGGELFF TGTGCCAGCAGCGTAGCTCGTGGCGGGGAGCTGTTTTTT
- TRBJ1-1 - TRBV7-6 CASSSGGGTEAFF TGTGCCAGCAGCTCTGGGGGGGGGACTGAAGCTTTCTTT
- TRBJ2-1 TRBD2 TRBV9 CASSGDVGLAGDNEQFF TGTGCCAGCAGCGGGGATGTGGGTCTAGCGGGGGACAATGAGCAGTTCTTC
- TRBJ2-2 TRBD2 TRBV5-1 CASSPGRLADTGELFF TGCGCCAGCAGCCCCGGCCGACTAGCCGACACCGGGGAGCTGTTTTTT
few TRBJ1-5 TRBD1 TRBV15 CATSRETGVQPQHF TGTGCCACCAGCAGAGAAACAGGGGTGCAGCCCCAGCATTTT
- TRBJ1-1 - TRBV4-1 CASSQDFKDSNTEAFF TGCGCCAGCAGCCAAGATTTTAAAGACTCGAACACTGAAGCTTTCTTT
- TRBJ1-4 - TRBV7-8 CASSLSFEKLFF TGTGCCAGCAGCTTAAGTTTTGAAAAACTGTTTTTT
- TRBJ2-3 - TRBV7-2 CASSLWPRGGITDTQYF TGTGCCAGCAGCCTATGGCCCAGGGGGGGGATCACAGATACGCAGTATTTT
few TRBJ2-3 - TRBV16 CASSQTRRVGISTDTQYF TGTGCCAGCAGCCAAACCCGCCGGGTGGGAATAAGCACAGATACGCAGTATTTT
- TRBJ1-2 - TRBV2 CASRNQGYGYTF TGTGCCAGCAGGAACCAGGGTTATGGCTACACCTTC
- TRBJ2-5 - TRBV19 CASSHRVFQETQYF TGTGCCAGTAGTCACAGGGTATTCCAAGAGACCCAGTACTTC
- TRBJ2-7 - TRBV28 CASSLGVSDYEQYF TGTGCCAGCAGTTTAGGGGTCAGTGATTACGAGCAGTACTTC
few TRBJ1-5 TRBD1 TRBV7-6 CASSLGQGVDNQPQHF TGTGCCAGCAGCCTCGGACAGGGTGTCGACAATCAGCCCCAGCATTTT
few TRBJ1-6 TRBD1 TRBV2 CASSETGQGNSPLHF TGTGCCAGCAGTGAAACGGGACAGGGTAATTCACCCCTCCACTTT
- TRBJ2-1 - TRBV4-1 CASSQDSTPDHNEQFF TGCGCCAGCAGCCAAGACTCCACTCCGGACCACAATGAGCAGTTCTTC
once TRBJ2-3 TRBD2 TRBV12-5 CASGPGGGTQYF TGTGCTAGTGGACCCGGGGGGGGCACGCAGTATTTT
- TRBJ1-4 - TRBV5-1 CASSHGRGIDEKLFF TGCGCCAGCAGCCACGGAAGGGGCATCGATGAAAAACTGTTTTTT
- TRBJ2-3 - TRBV6-4 CASSDEAGSTDTQYF TGTGCCAGCAGTGATGAGGCGGGGAGCACAGATACGCAGTATTTT
- TRBJ1-4 - TRBV12-2 CASRSRSIRALNEKLFF TGTGCAAGTCGCTCCCGGTCCATTAGGGCTCTTAATGAAAAACTGTTTTTT
once TRBJ2-3 TRBD2 TRBV6-6 CASSLTSGGADTQYF TGTGCCAGCAGTTTGACTAGCGGGGGGGCAGATACGCAGTATTTT
- TRBJ2-7 - TRBV4-1 CASSHVADRRPYEQYF TGCGCCAGCAGCCACGTGGCTGACAGGCGTCCCTACGAGCAGTACTTC
- TRBJ2-7 TRBD1 TRBV18 CASSPQNRGLRYEQYF TGTGCCAGCTCACCCCAGAACAGGGGGCTACGCTACGAGCAGTACTTC